A single sample gave rise to the 21 T cell receptor beta chains below, sequenced in a study of blood T cell repertoires in COVID-19. Sequenced by immunoSEQ multiplex PCR; TCRdb stores in-frame clones only, minus some. The sample yields some 75,000 clones, 75% to 90% seen once. Sequencing was performed on peripheral blood. These receptors were taken from a man aged 50-60 years with COVID-19, enrolled during active disease.

The J gene is TRBJ1-3, the V gene TRBV28, with 8 nucleotides matching TRBD1. Germline V gives CDR1 MDHEN, CDR2 SYDVKM. V shed 6 bases and J 5 bases; nucleotides not matched to a gene: 12. The CDR3 has 16 residues. CDR3 sequence: CASRGAIGQGRNTIYF. DNA for the CDR3: TGTGCCAGCAGGGGGGCCATCGGACAGGGCCGAAACACCATATATTTT.

The rearrangement uses TRBV19 and TRBJ2-7; 9 bases are a match to TRBD2. Per the germline V gene, CDR1 is LNHDA and CDR2 is SQIVND (reference sequence). V gave up 6 bases and J gave up 5 bases; unmatched junction bases: 11. The CDR3 length is 15 residues. This CDR3 reads CASSHIAGASHEQYF. The CDR3 region has the DNA TGTGCCAGTAGCCACATAGCGGGAGCTTCCCACGAGCAGTACTTC.

The chain carries TRBV28 and TRBJ2-4, with 9 bases lining up with TRBD1. From germline, CDR1 is MDHEN and CDR2 SYDVKM. The CDR3 covers 16 residues. V lost 10 bases, J lost 6 bases, and 16 bases stayed unmatched. CDR3 in amino acids: CAISLRDRVSGNIQYF. The DNA of the CDR3 is TGTGCCATTTCGCTCCGGGACAGGGTTTCGGGAAACATTCAGTACTTC.

This chain connects TRBV7-8 to TRBJ1-5; 7 nucleotides agree with TRBD1. Germline V lookup: CDR1 SGHVS, CDR2 FQNEAQ. After removal of 5 bases from V and 6 bases from J, the junction contained 7 bases not matched to a gene. CDR3 size: 14 residues. This chain's CDR3 is CASSPRQGAQPQHF. The CDR3 nucleotides read TGTGCCAGCAGCCCAAGACAGGGTGCTCAGCCCCAGCATTTT.

This sequence joins TRBV4-3 and TRBJ2-2; TRBD1 is a possible D gene (6 bases). There are 15 residues in the CDR3. Deletions cut 4 bases from V and 2 bases from J, with 11 bases between. CDR1 is LGHNA and CDR2 is YSLEER in the germline V gene. The CDR3 sequence: CASSRTGTNTGELFF. DNA for the CDR3: TGCGCCAGCAGCCGGACCGGGACAAACACCGGGGAGCTGTTTTTT.

The rearrangement joins TRBV28 to TRBJ1-1, with D uncertain. CDR1 is MDHEN, CDR2 SYDVKM, per germline. This CDR3 is built from 16 residues. Trimming stripped 0 bases from V and 7 bases from J, with 18 bases between. The CDR3, as DNA: TGTGCCAGCAGTTTATGGGGCGCTCACCCATTTAATGAAGCTTTCTTT. This gives the protein CASSLWGAHPFNEAFF.

The chain links TRBV27 to TRBJ1-4, with D possibly TRBD1 on 6 matching bases. The CDR3 has 14 residues. The V gene's germline CDR1 is MNHEY and CDR2 SMNVEV (reference sequence). Trimming left V 5 bases short and J 4 bases short, with 11 bases between. The CDR3 DNA reads as TGTGCCAGCAGTCTTCAGGGGCTTAATGAAAAACTGTTTTTT. It specifies CASSLQGLNEKLFF. Using reference TRBV27 and TRBJ1-4 for the parts outside the CDR3, the full variable domain is EAQVTQNPRYLITVTGKKLTVTCSQNMNHEYMSWYRQDPGLGLRQIYYSMNVEVTDKGDVPEGYKVSRKEKRNFPLILESPSPNQTSLYFCASSLQGLNEKLFFGSGTQLSVL.

V and J are TRBV19 and TRBJ1-5; TRBD1 aligns across 7 bases. The V gene's germline CDR1 is LNHDA and CDR2 SQIVND (reference sequence). With V trimmed by 6 bases and J by 1 base, 9 bases remained unmatched. CDR3 length: 16 residues. In nucleotides, the CDR3 is TGTGCCAGTAGCTTACAGGGGATTGGAAGCAATCAGCCCCAGCATTTT. Protein sequence: CASSLQGIGSNQPQHF.

The V and J genes are TRBV5-1 and TRBJ2-1; D may be TRBD1 (5 bases). The CDR3 loop spans 15 amino acids. Looked up from germline, CDR1 is SGHRS and CDR2 is YFSETQ. Trimming shortened V by 3 bases and J by 1 base, and 11 bases separated the two germline ends. The CDR3 coding sequence is TGCGCCAGCAGCTCGGCAGGGATATCCTACAATGAGCAGTTCTTC. Residues: CASSSAGISYNEQFF.

In its sample, this clone was seen once. V gene TRBV7-2 combines with J gene TRBJ2-7; 10 bases match TRBD2. Germline CDR1 is SGHTA and CDR2 is FQGNSA. This CDR3 has 16 residues. Germline trimming cut 7 bases from V and 5 bases from J; bases unmatched to any gene: 14. The CDR3 region is CASTVLAGIPSHEQYF. The CDR3 DNA is TGTGCCAGCACCGTACTAGCGGGAATCCCATCCCACGAGCAGTACTTC.

This chain uses TRBV10-3 with TRBJ2-7; 13 positions match TRBD2. From germline, CDR1 is ENHRY and CDR2 SYGVKD. The CDR3 is made up of 17 amino acids. Unmatched junction bases numbered 14, after V lost 6 bases and J lost 6 bases. The CDR3 nucleotides are TGTGCCATCAGCGATGGGACTAGCGGGAACCTCCGACTCGAGCAGTACTTC. It yields the protein CAISDGTSGNLRLEQYF.

This clone was detected a few times. This chain links TRBV30 with TRBJ1-2, with 9 bases matching TRBD1. The CDR3 has 13 amino acids. CDR1 GTSNPN and CDR2 SVGIG come from the germline V gene (reference sequence). The V gene end was trimmed by 2 bases and the J gene end by 4 bases; junction bases not matched to a gene: 2. The CDR3 sequence: CAWSTGGVYGYTF. The CDR3 DNA is TGTGCCTGGAGTACAGGGGGCGTCTATGGCTACACCTTC. The full variable domain, rest sourced from reference TRBV30 and TRBJ1-2, is SQTIHQWPATLVQPVGSPLSLECTVEGTSNPNLYWYRQAAGRGLQLLFYSVGIGQISSEVPQNLSASRPQDRQFILSSKKLLLSDSGFYLCAWSTGGVYGYTFGSGTRLTVV.

The chain is built from TRBV28 and TRBJ2-3; 7 bases agree with TRBD1. The CDR3 consists of 13 residues. Per the germline V gene, CDR1 is MDHEN and CDR2 is SYDVKM. V lost 7 bases, J lost 4 bases, and 5 bases stayed unmatched. The CDR3 protein is CASTLQGSDTQYF. The CDR3 bases are TGTGCCAGCACCCTACAGGGGTCAGATACGCAGTATTTT. Together with reference TRBV28 and TRBJ2-3, the CDR3 gives the full variable domain: DVKVTQSSRYLVKRTGEKVFLECVQDMDHENMFWYRQDPGLGLRLIYFSYDVKMKEKGDIPEGYSVSREKKERFSLILESASTNQTSMYLCASTLQGSDTQYFGPGTRLTVL.

This sequence joins TRBV19 and TRBJ2-3, with 11 bases lining up with TRBD2. Germline CDR1 and CDR2: LNHDA and SQIVND (reference sequence). The junction had 6 bases not matched to a gene; V was cut back by 9 bases and J by 1 base. The length of the CDR3 is 15 residues. In DNA, the CDR3 is TGTGCCAGCGCACTAGCGGGAGTTCGCACAGATACGCAGTATTTT. It codes for CASALAGVRTDTQYF.

This clone has only one observation. This rearrangement joins TRBV25-1 to TRBJ2-1; 8 bases are a match to TRBD2. Per the germline V gene, CDR1 is MGHDK and CDR2 is SYGVNS. The V segment lost 3 bases and the J segment 11 bases; nucleotides outside the gene matches: 6. The CDR3 has 13 residues. The chain's CDR3 is CASSEYGGGKQFF. The CDR3 coding sequence is TGTGCCAGCAGTGAGTATGGCGGGGGGAAGCAGTTCTTC.

The V gene is TRBV19, the J gene TRBJ1-5; weak D call: TRBD1 (6 bases). Germline V lookup: CDR1 LNHDA, CDR2 SQIVND (reference sequence). The CDR3 spans 16 residues. Trimming removed 5 bases at V and 1 base at J, with 15 bases between. CDR3 loop: CASSQNRVRSNQPQHF. The CDR3, as DNA: TGTGCCAGTAGTCAAAACAGGGTTCGGAGCAATCAGCCCCAGCATTTT.

This rearrangement joins TRBV6-6 to TRBJ2-7, with TRBD2 identical over 13 bases. V lost 5 bases to trimming and J lost 8 bases; unmatched junction nucleotides: 15. Germline CDR1 MNHNY, CDR2 SVGAGI (reference sequence). The CDR3 covers 17 residues. CDR3 DNA: TGTGCCAGCAGTCCGCGCCGGACTAGCGGGAGAACGGAGAAGCAGTACTTC. Translated, it gives CASSPRRTSGRTEKQYF.

The rearrangement links TRBV29-1 to TRBJ2-7; D gene uncertain. The germline V gene has CDR1 SQVTM and CDR2 ANQGSEA. The CDR3 is 15 residues long. The V end lost 1 base, the J end lost 0 bases, and 13 bases lay between the germline ends. The CDR3 nucleotides read TGCAGCGTTGAAGCCCACGCTATGAGCTCCTACGAGCAGTACTTC. Encoded protein: CSVEAHAMSSYEQYF.

This clone was seen more than once but under ten times. CDR3 sequence reads: CASTRNPLGGSYNEQFF. The CDR3 bases are TGTGCCAGTACCCGGAACCCCTTAGGGGGCTCCTACAATGAGCAGTTCTTC. The chain is built from TRBV19 and TRBJ2-1, with D perhaps matching TRBD1 (6 bases). There are 17 residues in the CDR3. Germline values: CDR1 LNHDA, CDR2 SQIVND (reference sequence). Trimming removed 7 bases at V and 0 bases at J, with 19 bases between.

The V and J genes are TRBV5-6 and TRBJ1-1; D is possibly TRBD1 (5 bases). Trimming cost V 5 bases and J 4 bases, with 12 bases left between them. The germline V gene has CDR1 SGHDT and CDR2 YYEEEE. This CDR3 has 13 amino acids. The CDR3 DNA reads as TGTGCCAGCAGGGTCCGGAGGGGCACTGAAGCTTTCTTT. Residues: CASRVRRGTEAFF. Full variable domain (remainder filled in from reference TRBV5-6 and TRBJ1-1): DAGVTQSPTHLIKTRGQQVTLRCSPKSGHDTVSWYQQALGQGPQFIFQYYEEEERQRGNFPDRFSGHQFPNYSSELNVNALLLGDSALYLCASRVRRGTEAFFGQGTRLTVV.

The rearrangement links TRBV5-1 to TRBJ1-1; D possibly corresponds to TRBD1 (6 bases). Looked up from germline, CDR1 is SGHRS and CDR2 is YFSETQ. This CDR3 has 11 residues. V shed 0 bases and J shed 12 bases, with 9 bases lying between them. The CDR3 loop is CASSLGQGTFF. Here the CDR3 DNA reads TGCGCCAGCAGCTTGGGTCAGGGGACTTTCTTT.